This T cell receptor (beta chain) was sequenced in a study of T cell changes during pregnancy in multiple sclerosis. The CDR3 extends over 15 amino acids. V lost 4 bases to trimming and J lost 4 bases; unmatched junction nucleotides: 11. CDR1 and CDR2 (germline): SGHRS, YFSETQ. Assay: immunoSEQ multiplex PCR; the TCRdb copy retains only in-frame clones and omits some. Of tens of thousands of clones listed, 91% are singletons. This TCR was recovered from a female donor in good health, enrolled as a control in a pregnancy study. The chain links TRBV5-1 to TRBJ2-7; 7 bases agree with TRBD1. The sample here was peripheral blood, taken after pregnancy. The CDR3 reads CASSPTTGSEYEQYF. Written as DNA, the CDR3 is TGCGCCAGCAGCCCCACGACAGGGTCTGAATACGAGCAGTACTTC.